This T cell receptor (beta chain) came from a study of blood T cell repertoires in COVID-19. Turning to the study itself: Researchers got acute and convalescent COVID-19 samples from the United States, Italy and Spain. Sources were T cells, B-cell-depleted T cells, or PBMCs; the material itself was cDNA or gDNA.

Original processing notes: Reference gene primer amplification yielded estimated nucleated cell counts. Measured with immunoSEQ multiplex PCR; TCRdb has only the in-frame clones, and not every one. V and J calls and clone size follow that table, whereas D and trimming were derived from the DNA. The data contain 200,000 to 250,000 clones, around 87% of them seen just once; the ten biggest clones take up around 7.3%. V lost 5 bases, J lost 1 base, and 6 bases lay in between. The CDR3 sequence is 14 residues long. Germline CDR1 and CDR2: SGHVS and FNYEAQ. The sequence came from a woman in her 70s with active or convalescent COVID-19. What was sequenced was peripheral blood. The V call is TRBV7-6, the J call TRBJ2-6; no reliable D call. The CDR3, as DNA: TGTGCCAGCAGCCCCCAGTCTGGGGCCAACGTCCTGACTTTC. The encoded protein is CASSPQSGANVLTF.